This T cell receptor (beta chain) was obtained from a study of T cell responses to AZD1222 COVID-19 vaccine. Profiled with immunoSEQ multiplex PCR; TCRdb holds only in-frame clones, not every one. Seen here are some 190,000 clones, roughly nine tenths observed once, and the top ten hold 1.5% to 2%. Germline CDR1 is PRHDT and CDR2 is FYEKMQ (reference sequence). The CDR3 contains 13 residues. Trimming cost V 5 bases and J 4 bases, with 9 bases left between them. V gene TRBV13 combines with J gene TRBJ1-3; perhaps TRBD1 as D (6 bases). This TCR was recovered from an adult who received the AZD1222 COVID-19 vaccine. The sequencing used peripheral blood, collected 28 days after the second AZD1222 dose. The CDR3 sequence is CASSHRAGNTIYF. Here the CDR3 DNA reads TGTGCCAGCAGCCACAGGGCCGGAAACACCATATATTTT.